Following are 14 T cell receptor beta chains from one sample sequenced in a study of T cells in Graves' hyperthyroidism and ophthalmopathy (dated by TCRdb to between 2018 and 2021). The method was multiplex PCR. The reads were generated on an Illumina HiSeq 2000. The TCR beta CDR3 regions were amplified from the RNA transcripts. A first-round RT-PCR of the TCR CDR3 used the HTBI primer set with the Qiagen OneStep RT-PCR kit. TCRdb trimmed public reads at Q25 via fastp, called clones via MiXCR and kept in-frame beta chains. Here each entry gathers all rows of one CDR3 protein and keeps the most common genes and DNA. In all, the sample holds 200,000 to 300,000 distinct CDR3 sequences, and around 17% of those were seen once. Around 28% of the sample is taken by the ten largest. The sample was blood. The origin of the receptors is a young woman with Graves' ophthalmopathy.

The chain recombines TRBV27 with TRBJ2-3; D is undetermined. Trimming left V 2 bases short and J 0 bases short, with 12 bases between. Germline V gives CDR1 MNHEY, CDR2 SMNVEV (reference sequence). This CDR3 is 16 amino acids long. For the CDR3, the DNA is TGTGCCAGCAGTTTAGGGGTGCAAGTTAGCACAGATACGCAGTATTTT. Amino acids: CASSLGVQVSTDTQYF.

There are many counts of this clonotype. This chain uses TRBV28 with TRBJ2-7; tentative D call: TRBD2 (6 bases). CDR3 length: 16 amino acids. In germline, CDR1 is MDHEN, CDR2 SYDVKM. V lost 6 bases to trimming and J lost 0 bases, with 18 bases between them. The CDR3 region is CASRPMGLTSSYEQYF. The DNA of the CDR3 is TGTGCCAGCAGACCAATGGGACTCACGAGCTCCTACGAGCAGTACTTC.

The chain couples TRBV9 to TRBJ1-1, with D perhaps TRBD1 (5 bases). Germline lookup yields CDR1 SGDLS and CDR2 YYNGEE. The CDR3 covers 16 residues. Trimming removed 7 bases from V and 2 bases from J, with 21 bases in between. The DNA of the CDR3 is TGTGCCAGCGCTAGGGGAGGCAGGGCAATAAACACTGAAGCTTTCTTT. Residues: CASARGGRAINTEAFF.

This clonotype was detected many times. The chain combines TRBV12-3 or TRBV12-4 with TRBJ2-1; TRBD1 matches 9 bases. The CDR3 length is 15 residues. V lost 1 base, J lost 7 bases, and 5 bases stayed unmatched. CDR3 sequence reads: CASSLGTGVINEQFF. CDR3 in DNA: TGTGCCAGCAGTTTAGGGACAGGGGTAATAAATGAGCAGTTCTTC.

Only a few counts were recorded for this clonotype. This may be a read error, as it is one base from a much larger clone. This chain joins TRBV5-8 and TRBJ1-1; D perhaps matches TRBD1 (5 bases). The germline V gene has CDR1 SGHTS and CDR2 YDEGEE. V lost 3 bases, J lost 5 bases, and 14 bases lay in between. The CDR3 sequence is 14 residues long. Here the CDR3 reads CASSSPTGWTEAFF. Here the CDR3 DNA reads TGTGCCAGCAGCTCTCCCACAGGCTGGACTGAAGCTTTCTTT.

This clonotype was counted ten times or more. The chain combines TRBV14 with TRBJ2-3; D assignment may be TRBD1 or TRBD2 (6 bases each). With 6 bases removed from V and 8 bases from J, the gap between germline ends came to 15 bases. The CDR3 has 13 residues. The germline V gene has CDR1 SGHDN and CDR2 FVKESK. The CDR3: CASSKTGAATQYF. CDR3 coding DNA: TGTGCCAGCAGTAAAACGGGGGCAGCTACGCAGTATTTT.

This clonotype was seen ten or more times. The gene calls are TRBV6-1 and TRBJ2-7; 11 bases are shared with TRBD2. Per germline, CDR1 MNHNS and CDR2 SASEGT. This CDR3 region has 17 residues. The ends lost 2 bases at V and 4 bases at J; junction bases unmatched: 10. CDR3 DNA sequence: TGTGCCAGCAGTGAAACCCGAGCGGCTAGCGGGGGGTACGAGCAGTACTTC. This translates into CASSETRAASGGYEQYF.

The chain combines TRBV24-1 with TRBJ1-2; no firm D call. V was clipped by 5 bases and J by 3 bases, with 15 bases between them. Germline-derived CDR1 and CDR2 are KGHDR and SFDVKD. The CDR3 covers 15 residues. CDR3 amino acids: CATSVLLEADYGYTF. CDR3 in DNA: TGTGCCACCAGTGTCCTCCTGGAAGCGGACTATGGCTACACCTTC.

The table lists this clonotype with many counts. The chain carries TRBV11-3 and TRBJ2-7, with D perhaps matching TRBD1 (6 bases). CDR3 length equals 13 residues. The germline V and J ends were trimmed by 5 bases and 6 bases, with 14 bases remaining between them. CDR1 and CDR2 (germline): SGHNT, YENEEA. CDR3: CASSTPSGVEQYF. CDR3 nucleotides: TGTGCCAGCAGCACACCCTCAGGGGTCGAGCAGTACTTC.

Details on this clonotype: This may be a read error: a much more frequent sequence differs by one nucleotide. The chain is built from TRBV9 and TRBJ2-1; the D gene is possibly TRBD2 (6 bases). Germline assignment: CDR1 SGDLS and CDR2 YYNGEE. The CDR3 has 16 amino acids. The V end was cut by 4 bases, the J end by 6 bases, with 20 bases between. CDR3 sequence: CASSPGLAGWPNEQFF. The CDR3 nucleotides are TGTGCCAGCAGCCCCGGTTTGGCGGGGTGGCCCAATGAGCAGTTCTTC.

This clonotype was seen ten or more times. The CDR3 sequence: CASSLWTGGADTQYF. DNA for the CDR3: TGTGCCAGCAGTTTGTGGACGGGAGGGGCAGATACGCAGTATTTT. V is TRBV27 and J is TRBJ2-3; TRBD2 matches 8 bases. CDR1 is MNHEY, CDR2 SMNVEV, per germline (reference sequence). This CDR3 spans 15 amino acids. V shed 3 bases and J 4 bases; nucleotides not matched to a gene: 6.

This clonotype has only a few counts. This could be a read error, since a much larger clone is one nucleotide away. This chain connects TRBV7-9 to TRBJ2-1, with D perhaps matching TRBD2 (6 bases). Germline values: CDR1 SEHNR, CDR2 FQNEAQ (reference sequence). This CDR3 has 16 residues. The chain's CDR3 is CASSLLEGLSHNEQFF. The DNA for the CDR3 is TGTGCCAGCAGCTTACTGGAGGGACTCTCCCACAATGAGCAGTTCTTC.

This clonotype showed up many times. V and J are TRBV2 and TRBJ2-1; TRBD2 aligns across 8 bases. The CDR3 runs to 19 residues. V shed 5 bases and J 1 base; nucleotides not matched to a gene: 16. Germline CDR1 and CDR2: SNHLY and FYNNEI. The CDR3 sequence is CASSIDREGQFGSYNEQFF. The CDR3 bases are TGTGCCAGCAGTATCGACCGGGAGGGCCAGTTTGGTTCCTACAATGAGCAGTTCTTC. The full variable domain, completed using reference TRBV2 and TRBJ2-1, is EPEVTQTPSHQVTQMGQEVILRCVPISNHLYFYWYRQILGQKVEFLVSFYNNEISEKSEIFDDQFSVERPDGSNFTLKIRSTKLEDSAMYFCASSIDREGQFGSYNEQFFGPGTRLTVL.

This clonotype was detected ten times or more. This chain uses TRBV20-1 with TRBJ2-3; 7 nucleotides agree with TRBD2. The V gene end was trimmed by 8 bases and the J gene end by 3 bases; junction bases not matched to a gene: 8. The germline V gene has CDR1 DFQATT and CDR2 SNEGSKA (reference sequence). This CDR3 comprises 13 residues. CDR3: CSKLVGGTDTQYF. DNA of the CDR3: TGCAGTAAACTTGTGGGAGGGACAGATACGCAGTATTTT.